One and the same sample provided the 32 T cell receptor beta chains below, sequenced in a study of memory CD4+ T cells and cytomegalovirus serostatus. The sort gate was single viable CD3+CD4+CD8-CD45RO+ cells for memory CD4+ T cells. Clones were read by immunoSEQ multiplex PCR, and TCRdb kept only the in-frame ones, dropping some. The sample lists 56,000 or so clones; roughly 80% were seen once. Sample: memory CD4+ T cells from blood. The receptor set was obtained from an adult in good health and CMV-seronegative. Some clones in this sample may be carry-over from other donors' samples.

The chain links TRBV5-4 to TRBJ1-2; tentative D call: TRBD1 (5 bases). V was clipped by 4 bases and J by 0 bases, with 13 bases between them. Germline CDR1 reads SGHNT; CDR2 reads YYREEE (reference sequence). CDR3 size: 15 residues. This CDR3 is CASSNKQVANYGYTF. CDR3 DNA: TGTGCCAGCAGCAATAAACAGGTTGCTAACTATGGCTACACCTTC. Drawing the rest from reference TRBV5-4 and TRBJ1-2, the complete variable domain is ETGVTQSPTHLIKTRGQQVTLRCSSQSGHNTVSWYQQALGQGPQFIFQYYREEENGRGNFPPRFSGLQFPNYSSELNVNALELDDSALYLCASSNKQVANYGYTFGSGTRLTVV.

The sample holds a few counts of this clone. The chain links TRBV5-1 to TRBJ1-4; 7 nucleotides match TRBD1. The junction had 8 bases not matched to a gene; V was cut back by 4 bases and J by 8 bases. The CDR3 is 14 amino acids. In germline, CDR1 is SGHRS, CDR2 YFSETQ. The CDR3 loop is CASSRTGVGEKLFF. The DNA of the CDR3 is TGCGCCAGCAGCAGAACAGGGGTGGGGGAAAAACTGTTTTTT.

The chain recombines TRBV11-2 with TRBJ2-7, with 7 bases aligning to TRBD2. Germline-derived CDR1 and CDR2 are SGHAT and FQNNGV. V trimming: 1 base; J trimming: 3 bases; junction bases outside the gene matches: 6. CDR3 length: 15 amino acids. The CDR3 DNA reads as TGTGCCAGCAGCTTAGTAGGGAGGGCCCTCTACGAGCAGTACTTC. It is translated as CASSLVGRALYEQYF.

V gene TRBV7-2 combines with J gene TRBJ1-5; possible D gene TRBD1, 6 bases. Trimming took off 3 bases at V and 7 bases at J, with 10 bases between the two ends. The germline CDR1 and CDR2 sequences are SGHTA and FQGNSA. This CDR3 comprises 13 residues. The CDR3 DNA reads as TGTGCCAGCAGCTTTGGGGGCCGGCAGCCCCAGCATTTT. It is translated as CASSFGGRQPQHF.

The chain links TRBV19 to TRBJ1-4, with D perhaps matching TRBD1 (5 bases). The CDR3 spans 15 residues. Trimming removed 4 bases at V and 1 base at J, with 10 bases between. Germline CDR1 reads LNHDA; CDR2 reads SQIVND (reference sequence). CDR3 DNA sequence: TGTGCCAGTAGTAACTACGGGGGAACTAATGAAAAACTGTTTTTT. Protein sequence: CASSNYGGTNEKLFF. The full variable domain, with the rest looked up from reference TRBV19 and TRBJ1-4, is DGGITQSPKYLFRKEGQNVTLSCEQNLNHDAMYWYRQDPGQGLRLIYYSQIVNDFQKGDIAEGYSVSREKKESFPLTVTSAQKNPTAFYLCASSNYGGTNEKLFFGSGTQLSVL.

CDR3 sequence (DNA): TGTGCCAGCAGGAGGGGACTAGCGGAATGGGATACGCAGTATTTT. It translates to CASRRGLAEWDTQYF. The genes are TRBV7-3 and TRBJ2-3; 11 nucleotides match TRBD2. Unmatched junction bases numbered 8, after V lost 6 bases and J lost 6 bases. This CDR3 comprises 15 residues. Per the germline V gene, CDR1 is SGHTA and CDR2 is FQGTGA.

V usage is TRBV28 and J usage is TRBJ1-2, with D unclear. Germline-derived CDR1 and CDR2 are MDHEN and SYDVKM. The V gene lost 7 bases and the J gene lost 5 bases, with 11 bases spanning the gap. CDR3 length equals 12 residues. For the CDR3, the DNA is TGTGCCAGCACCTCAACGGCATATGGCTACACCTTC. It encodes CASTSTAYGYTF.

This sequence joins TRBV29-1 and TRBJ1-1; D may be TRBD1 (5 bases). CDR3 length: 13 amino acids. Germline loops: CDR1 SQVTM, CDR2 ANQGSEA. Trimming removed 3 bases from V and 1 base from J, with 9 bases in between. CDR3 sequence: CSVDSGQNTEAFF. DNA for the CDR3: TGCAGCGTTGACTCGGGGCAGAACACTGAAGCTTTCTTT.

The chain links TRBV30 to TRBJ1-5, with D unclear. Between the trimmed V and J ends, which lost 0 bases and 5 bases, there was a span of 14 bases. CDR3 length equals 15 residues. Germline lookup yields CDR1 GTSNPN and CDR2 SVGIG (reference sequence). CDR3 residues: CAWSVPETFYQPQHF. The DNA for the CDR3 is TGTGCCTGGAGTGTACCTGAGACATTTTATCAGCCCCAGCATTTT.

The gene calls are TRBV5-4 and TRBJ2-7, with TRBD1 identical over 8 bases. Trimming took 4 bases from V and 0 from J; bases not matched to a gene: 6. The CDR3 runs to 15 residues. Germline CDR1 SGHNT, CDR2 YYREEE (reference sequence). The CDR3 bases are TGTGCCAGCAGCCCCCGGACAGGGAGCTCCTACGAGCAGTACTTC. It specifies CASSPRTGSSYEQYF.

Concerning this clone: Germline is not matched at one junction end, which may reflect a read error. CDR3 loop: CASSPSPGGSYEQYF. CDR3 DNA sequence: TGTGCTAGCAGCCCCAGCCCGGGGGGCTCCTACGAGCAGTACTTC. V is TRBV7-7 and J is TRBJ2-7; TRBD2 aligns across 7 bases. CDR1 SSHAT and CDR2 FNYEAQ come from the germline V gene (reference sequence). The CDR3 has 15 residues.

The V and J genes are TRBV7-2 and TRBJ1-3; no clear D. This CDR3 contains 15 residues. Deletions cut 1 base from V and 0 bases from J, with 7 bases between. Germline-derived CDR1 and CDR2 are SGHTA and FQGNSA. This chain's CDR3 is CASSLEALSGNTIYF. The CDR3 nucleotides are TGTGCCAGCAGCTTAGAAGCCCTCTCTGGAAACACCATATATTTT.

The V call is TRBV28, the J call TRBJ2-7; possibly TRBD1 for D (6 bases). Germline loops: CDR1 MDHEN, CDR2 SYDVKM. V was shortened by 3 bases and J by 0 bases, with 18 bases between the two germline ends. The CDR3 has 17 residues. CDR3 DNA sequence: TGTGCCAGCAGTTTTTCGGTAAGGACAGCGTTCTCCTACGAGCAGTACTTC. It translates to CASSFSVRTAFSYEQYF.

The chain has TRBV7-8 and TRBJ1-6; D remains ambiguous. The CDR3 runs to 14 residues. Germline V CDR1 and CDR2: SGHVS, FQNEAQ. Trimming stripped 1 base from V and 5 bases from J, with 6 bases between. The CDR3 DNA follows: TGTGCCAGCAGCTTAGACGCTAATAATTCACCCCTCCACTTT. Translation gives CASSLDANNSPLHF.

The chain joins TRBV30 to TRBJ2-5; D not resolved. The better agreement between TRBJ2-7 and the DNA end casts doubt on the J call. Germline CDR1 and CDR2: GTSNPN and SVGIG (reference sequence). This CDR3 is built from 13 residues. CDR3 sequence: CAWNRAASYEQYF. In nucleotides, the CDR3 is TGTGCCTGGAATCGGGCAGCTAGCTACGAGCAGTACTTC.

The chain has TRBV5-1 and TRBJ1-6; D uncertain. The CDR3 sequence is 15 residues long. Germline V gene data show CDR1 as SGHRS and CDR2 as YFSETQ. The V end lost 0 bases, the J end lost 7 bases, and 11 bases lay between the germline ends. The CDR3 DNA is TGCGCCAGCAGCTTGGGATACGTCCTAAATTCACCCCTCCACTTT. It codes for CASSLGYVLNSPLHF. Filled out from reference TRBV5-1 and TRBJ1-6, the complete variable domain reads KAGVTQTPRYLIKTRGQQVTLSCSPISGHRSVSWYQQTPGQGLQFLFEYFSETQRNKGNFPGRFSGRQFSNSRSEMNVSTLELGDSALYLCASSLGYVLNSPLHFGNGTRLTVT.

V gene TRBV10-3 combines with J gene TRBJ1-3; D remains ambiguous. The CDR3 covers 15 residues. V gave up 5 bases and J gave up 0 bases, with 11 bases separating them. Germline CDR1 and CDR2: ENHRY and SYGVKD. CDR3 residues: CAISSPRLSGNTIYF. CDR3 DNA sequence: TGTGCCATCAGTTCCCCCCGCCTCTCTGGAAACACCATATATTTT.

J is TRBJ2-7 and V is TRBV7-2; 11 bases are a match to TRBD2. With V trimmed by 0 bases and J by 0 bases, 4 bases remained unmatched. The germline CDR1 and CDR2 sequences are SGHTA and FQGNSA. CDR3 length: 17 amino acids. CDR3 residues: CASSLAGTSGASYEQYF. The CDR3 nucleotides read TGTGCCAGCAGCTTAGCAGGGACTAGCGGAGCCTCCTACGAGCAGTACTTC.

The chain has TRBV6-6 and TRBJ1-2; TRBD1 aligns across 7 bases. Trimming removed 6 bases from V and 7 bases from J; junction bases left unmatched: 11. The CDR3 is 14 residues long. Germline CDR1 is MNHNY and CDR2 is SVGAGI (reference sequence). The DNA of the CDR3 is TGTGCCAGCAGGGGAACAGGGGAATCCGCTGGCTACACCTTC. As protein: CASRGTGESAGYTF.

This chain connects TRBV10-2 to TRBJ2-3; TRBD1 might be the D (5 bases). CDR1 and CDR2 (germline): WSHSY, SAAADI. V lost 8 bases, J lost 3 bases, and 15 bases lay in between. This CDR3 comprises 14 residues. CDR3 sequence: CASHPLTATDTQYF. Here the CDR3 DNA reads TGCGCCAGCCATCCCTTGACAGCGACAGATACGCAGTATTTT.

The rearrangement uses TRBV6-5 and TRBJ2-5, with D possibly called TRBD1 or TRBD2 (5 bases each). This CDR3 region has 16 residues. Germline-derived CDR1 and CDR2 are MNHEY and SVGAGI. The germline V and J ends were trimmed by 4 bases and 5 bases, with 20 bases remaining between them. CDR3 nucleotide sequence: TGTGCCAGCAGTTCCCACCGTGGCCCGGGACGGGAGACCCAGTACTTC. Its translation: CASSSHRGPGRETQYF.

V and J are TRBV7-9 and TRBJ1-3; D is unclear. Trimming shortened V by 5 bases and J by 4 bases, and 15 bases separated the two germline ends. Germline V lookup: CDR1 SEHNR, CDR2 FQNEAQ (reference sequence). The CDR3 totals 15 residues. The CDR3 protein is CASSPRTERGNTIYF. The CDR3 nucleotides read TGTGCCAGCAGCCCCAGGACTGAGCGAGGAAACACCATATATTTT.

The chain joins TRBV9 to TRBJ2-5, with D unresolved. Germline CDR1 reads SGDLS; CDR2 reads YYNGEE. CDR3 length: 13 amino acids. V was cut by 0 bases and J by 5 bases, with 8 bases left in between. The CDR3 reads CASSVGPAETQYF. The DNA for the CDR3 is TGTGCCAGCAGCGTAGGACCCGCGGAGACCCAGTACTTC.

CDR3 in amino acids: CASSLDGQGDGYTF. For the CDR3, the DNA is TGCGCCAGCAGCTTGGATGGCCAGGGGGATGGCTACACCTTC. V and J are TRBV5-1 and TRBJ1-2; 7 bases align to TRBD1. Germline CDR1 and CDR2: SGHRS and YFSETQ. V shed 0 bases and J 6 bases; nucleotides not matched to a gene: 5. The CDR3 is made up of 14 amino acids.

In its sample, this clone was seen once. The chain carries TRBV6-1 and TRBJ2-5; the match to TRBD1 covers 10 bases. V shed 6 bases, J shed 5 bases, and the junction held 6 bases outside the gene matches. In germline, CDR1 is MNHNS, CDR2 SASEGT. CDR3 length: 14 amino acids. For the CDR3, the DNA is TGTGCCAGCAGATGGGACAGGGGCCGGGAGACCCAGTACTTC. Encoded protein: CASRWDRGRETQYF.

This clone occurred a few times. The chain carries TRBV6-1 and TRBJ2-7; no definite D call. This CDR3 has 11 residues. V was trimmed by 4 bases and J by 4 bases, leaving 5 bases between them. The germline CDR1 and CDR2 sequences are MNHNS and SASEGT. CDR3 loop: CASSGRYEQYF. In DNA form, the CDR3 reads TGTGCCAGCAGTGGTCGTTACGAGCAGTACTTC.

The chain links TRBV6-6 to TRBJ2-7; D is ambiguous. V lost 5 bases to trimming and J lost 2 bases, with 16 bases between them. CDR1 is MNHNY and CDR2 is SVGAGI in the germline V gene (reference sequence). CDR3 size: 15 residues. CDR3 residues: CASSPTRLKTYEQYF. CDR3 bases: TGTGCCAGCAGTCCTACCCGACTGAAAACCTACGAGCAGTACTTC.

The chain employs TRBV7-9 and TRBJ1-3, with 10 bases fitting TRBD1. The V and J ends lost 3 bases and 3 bases, in that order; junction bases with no gene match: 8. Per the germline V gene, CDR1 is SEHNR and CDR2 is FQNEAQ (reference sequence). CDR3 size: 17 residues. Written as DNA, the CDR3 is TGTGCCAGCAGCTTGACCAGGGACAGGGGTTTTGGAAACACCATATATTTT. The encoded protein is CASSLTRDRGFGNTIYF.

The rearrangement joins TRBV28 to TRBJ2-7, with 10 bases that match TRBD1. V gave up 2 bases and J gave up 6 bases; unmatched junction bases: 10. The germline V gene has CDR1 MDHEN and CDR2 SYDVKM. The length of the CDR3 is 16 residues. CDR3 in DNA: TGTGCCAGCAGTTTAAGCGCCGGGACAGGGGAAGGCGAGCAGTACTTC. It codes for CASSLSAGTGEGEQYF.

Worth noting for this clone: At one of its ends the junction is not consistent with the germline gene, which may arise from a read error. The rearrangement uses TRBV7-9 and TRBJ2-1, with 8 bases fitting TRBD2. The CDR3 is 18 residues long. CDR1 is SEHNR, CDR2 FQNEAQ, per germline (reference sequence). CDR3 in amino acids: CASSLAKVTGGAYNEQFF. The CDR3 nucleotides read TGTGCCAGCAGCTTAGCGAAAGTGACGGGAGGGGCCTATAATGAGCAGTTCTTC. The entire variable domain, with the rest obtained from reference TRBV7-9 and TRBJ2-1, is as follows: DTGVSQNPRHKITKRGQNVTFRCDPISEHNRLYWYRQTLGQGPEFLTYFQNEAQLEKSRLLSDRFSAERPKGSFSTLEIQRTEQGDSAMYLCASSLAKVTGGAYNEQFFGPGTRLTVL.

The V gene is TRBV6-1, the J gene TRBJ2-7; D remains ambiguous. The CDR3 has 13 amino acids. Germline CDR1 MNHNS, CDR2 SASEGT. The ends were cut back, 2 bases at V and 3 bases at J, with 8 bases in the middle. The CDR3 sequence: CASSEFLGYEQYF. In DNA form, the CDR3 reads TGTGCCAGCAGTGAATTTTTGGGCTACGAGCAGTACTTC.

J is TRBJ1-4 and V is TRBV5-4, with a tentative D call TRBD1 (5 bases). The V and J ends lost 0 bases and 4 bases respectively, with 7 bases between them. Germline values: CDR1 SGHNT, CDR2 YYREEE (reference sequence). The CDR3 is 14 amino acids. The CDR3 here is CASSLGQINEKLFF. CDR3 nucleotide sequence: TGTGCCAGCAGCTTGGGACAGATTAATGAAAAACTGTTTTTT.